Presented here are 28 T cell receptor beta chains from one specimen sequenced in a study of siplizumab effects on memory and regulatory T cells (dated by TCRdb to between 2018 and 2021). Libraries were prepared through the immunoSEQ multiplex PCR assay. Drawn from immuneACCESS, this table holds only the in-frame rearrangements with V and J called that TCRdb kept. Clones are partly lost; checked studies trace under half to an unresolved V gene and leave the rest unexplained. The sample table records over 65,000 clones; approximately 95% of these occur just once. Clones ranked in the top ten supply approximately 18% of the sample. Input material: CD8+ T cells sorted from blood. Receptors were obtained from a human donor in good health.

The gene calls are TRBV6-5 and TRBJ1-2; TRBD1 matches at 10 bases. With 2 bases clipped from V and 7 bases from J, the junction kept 4 bases outside the gene matches. Per the germline V gene, CDR1 is MNHEY and CDR2 is SVGAGI. This CDR3 contains 14 residues. This CDR3 is CASSYADRGGGYTF. Written as DNA, the CDR3 is TGTGCCAGCAGTTACGCGGACAGGGGGGGTGGCTACACCTTC.

This clone was observed a handful of times. This sequence joins TRBV29-1 and TRBJ1-1; D uncertain. The CDR3 is 11 amino acids. Germline lookup yields CDR1 SQVTM and CDR2 ANQGSEA. Trimming cost V 6 bases and J 1 base, with 6 bases left between them. CDR3 in amino acids: CSVVRNTEAFF. As DNA, the CDR3 is TGCAGCGTGGTACGGAACACTGAAGCTTTCTTT.

J is TRBJ2-2 and V is TRBV5-6, with 12 positions matching TRBD2. This CDR3 contains 15 residues. Trimming at V came to 3 bases and at J to 6 bases, leaving 3 bases not matched to a gene. The V gene's germline CDR1 is SGHDT and CDR2 YYEEEE. The CDR3 protein is CASSSSGRASGELFF. The CDR3 DNA follows: TGTGCCAGCAGCTCTAGCGGGAGGGCCTCCGGGGAGCTGTTTTTT.

CDR3 in DNA: TGTGCCAGCAGTTTATCGTTCTTCCAAGAGACCCAGTACTTC. Protein: CASSLSFFQETQYF. The chain carries TRBV27 and TRBJ2-5; D is undetermined. The CDR3 loop spans 14 amino acids. CDR1 and CDR2 from the germline V gene are MNHEY and SMNVEV (reference sequence). Trimming removed 0 bases at V and 1 base at J, with 6 bases between.

V gene TRBV7-8 combines with J gene TRBJ2-5; no clear D. Germline CDR1 reads SGHVS; CDR2 reads FQNEAQ. The length of the CDR3 is 12 residues. Trimming left V 4 bases short and J 4 bases short, with 7 bases between. The CDR3 is CASSSSLETQYF. In DNA form, the CDR3 reads TGTGCCAGCAGCTCGAGCCTAGAGACCCAGTACTTC.

The chain carries TRBV11-2 and TRBJ1-1; D unresolved. V was pared by 5 bases and J by 0 bases, with 13 bases between. This CDR3 is built from 15 residues. Germline CDR1 SGHAT, CDR2 FQNNGV. The CDR3 DNA is TGTGCCAGCAGCGTGGAGGGAGCCATGAACACTGAAGCTTTCTTT. It specifies CASSVEGAMNTEAFF. The entire variable domain, with the rest obtained from reference TRBV11-2 and TRBJ1-1, is as follows: EAGVAQSPRYKIIEKRQSVAFWCNPISGHATLYWYQQILGQGPKLLIQFQNNGVVDDSQLPKDRFSAERLKGVDSTLKIQPAKLEDSAVYLCASSVEGAMNTEAFFGQGTRLTVV.

The gene calls are TRBV27 and TRBJ1-6; tentative D call: TRBD1 (5 bases). This CDR3 has 14 residues. Germline CDR1 and CDR2: MNHEY and SMNVEV (reference sequence). V lost 6 bases to trimming and J lost 6 bases, with 12 bases between them. The CDR3 region is CASRPGRGNSPLHF. The CDR3 DNA is TGTGCCAGCAGGCCGGGACGGGGTAATTCACCCCTCCACTTT.

The chain uses TRBV11-2 and TRBJ1-3; the D gene is possibly TRBD1 (6 bases). Germline loops: CDR1 SGHAT, CDR2 FQNNGV. Trimming left V 4 bases short and J 1 base short, with 11 bases between. The CDR3 loop spans 15 amino acids. CDR3 amino acids: CASSYTGTSGNTIYF. The DNA for the CDR3 is TGTGCCAGCAGCTACACCGGGACATCTGGAAACACCATATATTTT.

This chain connects TRBV2 to TRBJ2-1; 9 nucleotides align to TRBD2. V trimming: 7 bases; J trimming: 4 bases; junction bases outside the gene matches: 5. This CDR3 has 14 residues. Germline V CDR1 and CDR2: SNHLY, FYNNEI. The CDR3 is CASTGTSKYNEQFF. The CDR3 DNA is TGTGCCAGCACGGGGACTAGCAAATACAATGAGCAGTTCTTC.

The rearrangement links TRBV27 to TRBJ1-4; TRBD1 matches 7 bases. The CDR3 is made up of 14 amino acids. Germline CDR1 reads MNHEY; CDR2 reads SMNVEV (reference sequence). Losses at the gene ends were 4 bases for V and 7 bases for J; bases not matched to a gene: 6. CDR3 protein: CASSWTGGGEKLFF. The CDR3 DNA is TGTGCCAGCAGTTGGACAGGTGGAGGTGAAAAACTGTTTTTT.

The rearrangement joins TRBV25-1 to TRBJ1-2; 8 nucleotides align to TRBD1. Per the germline V gene, CDR1 is MGHDK and CDR2 is SYGVNS. V gave up 8 bases and J gave up 2 bases; unmatched junction bases: 4. The CDR3 runs 13 residues. The DNA for the CDR3 is TGTGCCAGCCGGGACAGGAGAAACTATGGCTACACCTTC. As protein: CASRDRRNYGYTF.

The V call is TRBV9, the J call TRBJ1-1, with 9 bases that match TRBD1. J lost 0 bases, V lost 0 bases, and 3 bases had no gene match. This CDR3 comprises 16 residues. Germline CDR1 is SGDLS and CDR2 is YYNGEE. CDR3 loop: CASSVVTGGLNTEAFF. The CDR3 DNA follows: TGTGCCAGCAGCGTAGTAACAGGGGGCCTGAACACTGAAGCTTTCTTT.

The CDR3: CASSPNGGSTDTQYF. The CDR3 nucleotides are TGTGCCAGCAGCCCGAACGGCGGGAGCACAGATACGCAGTATTTT. The rearrangement uses TRBV27 and TRBJ2-3; maybe TRBD2 (5 bases). V lost 6 bases and J lost 0, with 13 bases in between. Germline V gene data show CDR1 as MNHEY and CDR2 as SMNVEV (reference sequence). The CDR3 is 15 residues long.

The rearrangement uses TRBV19 and TRBJ2-1; unclear D gene. Germline loops: CDR1 LNHDA, CDR2 SQIVND (reference sequence). The CDR3 extends over 13 amino acids. V gave up 5 bases and J gave up 4 bases, with 9 bases separating them. CDR3 sequence: CASSQTRYNEQFF. Written as DNA, the CDR3 is TGTGCCAGTAGTCAGACTCGGTACAATGAGCAGTTCTTC.

Only a few counts were recorded for this clone. This rearrangement joins TRBV19 to TRBJ1-1; D gene unclear. Trimming shortened V by 8 bases and J by 2 bases, and 3 bases separated the two germline ends. This CDR3 is built from 10 residues. Germline V gene data show CDR1 as LNHDA and CDR2 as SQIVND (reference sequence). CDR3 region: CASRNTEAFF. The CDR3 coding sequence is TGTGCCAGTCGTAACACTGAAGCTTTCTTT.

The chain uses TRBV5-6 and TRBJ2-4; 8 bases fit TRBD1. The trim removed 4 bases at V and 2 bases at J, leaving 11 bases unmatched. The V gene's germline CDR1 is SGHDT and CDR2 YYEEEE. The CDR3 totals 17 residues. The CDR3 sequence is CASSVAGGAGPKNIQYF. As DNA, the CDR3 is TGTGCCAGCAGCGTGGCAGGGGGCGCGGGTCCCAAAAACATTCAGTACTTC.

The chain uses TRBV15 and TRBJ1-5; 8 bases agree with TRBD1. The germline CDR1 and CDR2 sequences are LNHNV and YYDKDF (reference sequence). This CDR3 contains 18 residues. The V gene end was trimmed by 0 bases and the J gene end by 0 bases; junction bases not matched to a gene: 7. CDR3 DNA sequence: TGTGCCACCAGCAGAGATAGGACAGGGTTTTATAGCAATCAGCCCCAGCATTTT. This encodes CATSRDRTGFYSNQPQHF.

CDR3 nucleotide sequence: TGTGCCAGCGGACGGGGAGCCGGCACAGATACGCAGTATTTT. Protein: CASGRGAGTDTQYF. The chain combines TRBV27 with TRBJ2-3; TRBD2 might be the D (5 bases). The V end was cut by 8 bases, the J end by 1 base, with 13 bases between. Per the germline V gene, CDR1 is MNHEY and CDR2 is SMNVEV (reference sequence). This CDR3 contains 14 residues.

There are a few counts of this clone. The chain links TRBV27 to TRBJ2-1; no clear D. The CDR3 is 14 residues long. Trimming took off 0 bases at V and 2 bases at J, with 5 bases between the two ends. CDR1 is MNHEY, CDR2 SMNVEV, per germline (reference sequence). In nucleotides, the CDR3 is TGTGCCAGCAGTTTATCGAACCCCTACAATGAGCAGTTCTTC. This encodes CASSLSNPYNEQFF.

The rearrangement joins TRBV7-5 to TRBJ2-1; TRBD1, as called in the table, went unchecked against the DNA. TRBV7-5 counts as a pseudogene. This CDR3 has 15 residues. The CDR3, as DNA: TGTGCCAGAAGCCTAGGTCGGCTAGATACAGGTGAGCAGTTCTTC. It yields the protein CARSLGRLDTGEQFF.

The gene calls are TRBV19 and TRBJ1-2, with D unclear. Trimming took 1 base from V and 6 from J, leaving 3 bases between them. The CDR3 consists of 11 residues. Germline V CDR1 and CDR2: LNHDA, SQIVND (reference sequence). DNA of the CDR3: TGTGCCAGTAGTATAGGTAATGGCTACACCTTC. Amino acids: CASSIGNGYTF.

V is TRBV10-2 and J is TRBJ2-1, with D possibly matching TRBD2 (6 bases). With 0 bases removed from V and 4 bases from J, the gap between germline ends came to 10 bases. The germline CDR1 and CDR2 sequences are WSHSY and SAAADI. The CDR3 has 15 residues. CDR3 in DNA: TGCGCCAGCAGTGAGTCGGGTAGCGGTTACAATGAGCAGTTCTTC. Translating gives CASSESGSGYNEQFF.

In the case of this clone: At one end, the junction sequence differs from germline, possibly due to a read error. The genes are TRBV7-7 and TRBJ2-5; D is ambiguous. The CDR3 extends over 15 amino acids. Germline-derived CDR1 and CDR2 are SSHAT and FNYEAQ (reference sequence). The CDR3 nucleotides read TGTGCTAGCAGCCACACCGCAACAGAAGAAGAGACCCAGTACTTC. Protein sequence: CASSHTATEEETQYF.

The V and J genes are TRBV7-8 and TRBJ2-2; D is unclear. CDR3 length: 17 amino acids. Germline CDR1 SGHVS, CDR2 FQNEAQ. Deletions cut 5 bases from V and 1 base from J, with 17 bases between. The CDR3 sequence is CASSNKTPNENTGELFF. The CDR3 nucleotides are TGTGCCAGCAGCAACAAAACACCCAACGAGAACACCGGGGAGCTGTTTTTT.

The CDR3 coding sequence is TGTGCCAGCAGCGTAGTGAGTCAGGGAAACGAGCAGTACTTC. Its protein is CASSVVSQGNEQYF. This chain links TRBV7-8 with TRBJ2-7; a weak D match, TRBD1 (5 bases). Germline CDR1 is SGHVS and CDR2 is FQNEAQ. V dropped 5 bases and J dropped 5 bases, with 16 bases sitting between them. The CDR3 spans 14 residues.

The chain carries TRBV11-2 and TRBJ2-7, with unresolved D. Germline V gene lookup returns CDR1 SGHAT and CDR2 FQNNGV. Trimming removed 5 bases from V and 6 bases from J, with 11 bases in between. The CDR3 runs 12 residues. The CDR3 sequence is CASSLLDPEQYF. The CDR3 DNA sequence: TGTGCCAGCAGCCTACTGGACCCCGAGCAGTACTTC.

The chain has TRBV7-9 and TRBJ2-7, with TRBD2 matching over 12 bases. Germline values: CDR1 SEHNR, CDR2 FQNEAQ (reference sequence). The length of the CDR3 is 19 residues. V lost 5 bases, J lost 2 bases, and 16 bases stayed unmatched. This CDR3 reads CASSQKSASGRANPYEQYF. In DNA form, the CDR3 reads TGTGCCAGCAGCCAAAAGTCGGCTAGCGGGAGGGCTAATCCCTACGAGCAGTACTTC.

V gene TRBV11-2 combines with J gene TRBJ2-7; the D call may be TRBD1 or TRBD2 (6 bases each). CDR1 and CDR2 (germline): SGHAT, FQNNGV. This CDR3 region has 14 residues. Trimming removed 2 bases from V and 2 bases from J, with 10 bases in between. The chain's CDR3 is CASSLRGAAYEQYF. CDR3 nucleotides: TGTGCCAGCAGCTTAAGGGGGGCAGCCTACGAGCAGTACTTC.